Below are 21 T cell receptor beta chains sequenced from a single sample in a study of blood T cells in healthy people across ages. Through a sample-barcoded 5' primer and a J-beta primer mix, a second PCR was run for roughly 6 to 12 cycles. TCRdb reanalysed the 5' RACE reads using MiXCR and keeps one entry per CDR3 protein. Among 630,000 or so distinct CDR3 sequences listed, 32% were seen once. The sample was blood. These receptors were obtained from a woman of 80 years or more in good health.

The J gene is TRBJ1-1, the V gene TRBV3-1; no definite D call. Deletions cut 0 bases from V and 5 bases from J, with 13 bases between. CDR3 length: 15 amino acids. Per germline, CDR1 LGHDT and CDR2 YNNKEL (reference sequence). In DNA form, the CDR3 reads TGTGCCAGCAGCCAAGAGGAAATAGGTCGGACTGAAGCTTTCTTT. Encoded protein: CASSQEEIGRTEAFF. Using reference TRBV3-1 and TRBJ1-1 for the parts outside the CDR3, the full variable domain is DTAVSQTPKYLVTQMGNDKSIKCEQNLGHDTMYWYKQDSKKFLKIMFSYNNKELIINETVPNRFSPKSPDKAHLNLHINSLELGDSAVYFCASSQEEIGRTEAFFGQGTRLTVV.

This clonotype was picked up many times. The J gene is TRBJ2-6, the V gene TRBV27, with 14 nucleotides matching TRBD2. With 5 bases clipped from V and 0 bases from J, the junction kept 3 bases outside the gene matches. The germline CDR1 and CDR2 sequences are MNHEY and SMNVEV (reference sequence). The CDR3 length is 18 residues. CDR3 sequence: CASSLTSGGASGANVLTF. The CDR3 bases are TGTGCCAGCAGTCTGACTAGCGGGGGGGCCTCTGGGGCCAACGTCCTGACTTTC. The whole variable domain, filled in from reference TRBV27 and TRBJ2-6, reads EAQVTQNPRYLITVTGKKLTVTCSQNMNHEYMSWYRQDPGLGLRQIYYSMNVEVTDKGDVPEGYKVSRKEKRNFPLILESPSPNQTSLYFCASSLTSGGASGANVLTFGAGSRLTVL.

At least ten counts were recorded for this clonotype. The chain uses TRBV4-3 and TRBJ1-5, with D maybe TRBD1 (5 bases). V lost 3 bases, J lost 3 bases, and 24 bases lay in between. This CDR3 has 19 residues. Germline-derived CDR1 and CDR2 are LGHNA and YSLEER. CDR3 loop: CASSQNEGPAVISNQPQHF. CDR3 in DNA: TGCGCCAGCAGCCAGAATGAGGGGCCGGCCGTGATTTCCAATCAGCCCCAGCATTTT.

In its sample, this clonotype was seen many times. The chain carries TRBV6-2 or TRBV6-3 and TRBJ2-7, with D possibly TRBD2 on 5 matching bases. Germline lookup yields CDR1 MNHEY and CDR2 SVGEGT. The CDR3 sequence is 13 residues long. Trimming pared 6 bases from V and 3 bases from J, leaving 12 bases between. The CDR3, as DNA: TGTGCCAGCAGGGCCCCGGCGGGCTACGAGCAGTACTTC. Residues: CASRAPAGYEQYF.

This clonotype was observed a handful of times. The chain is built from TRBV5-1 and TRBJ2-2; D remains unclear. Trimming cost V 4 bases and J 4 bases, with 8 bases left between them. This CDR3 comprises 13 residues. The germline gives CDR1 SGHRS, CDR2 YFSETQ. The CDR3 nucleotides read TGCGCCAGCAGCGTCTTAGGCACCGGGGAGCTGTTTTTT. It translates to CASSVLGTGELFF.

This clonotype came up many times. The rearrangement links TRBV20-1 to TRBJ2-1; D may correspond to TRBD1 or TRBD2 (6 bases each). The CDR3 totals 14 residues. Trimming took 6 bases from V and 7 from J, leaving 19 bases between them. Germline V gene sequence: CDR1 DFQATT, CDR2 SNEGSKA (reference sequence). CDR3 protein: CSAHVRGAGNEQFF. CDR3 DNA: TGCAGTGCCCATGTAAGGGGGGCCGGGAATGAGCAGTTCTTC.

About this clonotype: This may be a read error, as it is one base from a much larger clone. This chain joins TRBV6-2 or TRBV6-3 and TRBJ2-4; D might be TRBD1 (5 bases). TRBJ2-7 explains the end of the DNA better; the J call may be wrong. CDR1 is MNHEY, CDR2 SVGEGT, per germline. This CDR3 comprises 14 residues. In DNA form, the CDR3 reads TGTGCCAGCAGTTGGGCGACAGTGTCCTACGAGCAGTACTTC. Translated, it gives CASSWATVSYEQYF.

V and J are TRBV4-1 and TRBJ2-5, with a tentative D call TRBD2 (7 bases). V was cut by 0 bases and J by 11 bases, with 25 bases left in between. CDR1 and CDR2 (germline): MGHRA, YSYEKL. This CDR3 comprises 17 residues. CDR3 DNA sequence: TGCGCCAGCAGCCAAGATCTAGCGGCAGGGGTCGAGTTGGTGCAGTACTTC. Translation: CASSQDLAAGVELVQYF.

V is TRBV25-1 and J is TRBJ1-2; D not certain. This CDR3 has 13 amino acids. The V gene lost 4 bases and the J gene lost 4 bases, with 10 bases spanning the gap. Germline V gives CDR1 MGHDK, CDR2 SYGVNS. The CDR3 loop reads CASSVAGPYGYTF. CDR3 nucleotide sequence: TGTGCCAGCAGTGTAGCAGGACCCTATGGCTACACCTTC.

Written as DNA, the CDR3 is TGTGCCAGCAGCCATCCGGGTGACACTGAAGCTTTCTTT. Amino acid sequence: CASSHPGDTEAFF. The rearrangement uses TRBV7-9 and TRBJ1-1; no firm D call. The V gene's germline CDR1 is SEHNR and CDR2 FQNEAQ (reference sequence). The CDR3 sequence is 13 residues long. V was cut by 5 bases and J by 3 bases, with 10 bases left in between. The variable domain in full, completed from reference TRBV7-9 and TRBJ1-1, reads DTGVSQNPRHKITKRGQNVTFRCDPISEHNRLYWYRQTLGQGPEFLTYFQNEAQLEKSRLLSDRFSAERPKGSFSTLEIQRTEQGDSAMYLCASSHPGDTEAFFGQGTRLTVV.

This clonotype was counted at least ten times. The V and J genes are TRBV4-2 and TRBJ2-1; 8 bases are a match to TRBD2. The CDR3 loop spans 17 amino acids. The J segment lost 6 bases and the V segment lost 0 bases, leaving 10 bases of the junction unmatched. Germline V gene data show CDR1 as LGHNA and CDR2 as YNFKEQ. The CDR3 coding sequence is TGTGCCAGCAGCCAAGATCTAGCGACTAGCGAGGCCAATGAGCAGTTCTTC. Translating gives CASSQDLATSEANEQFF.

This clonotype showed up just a few times. The chain has TRBV30 and TRBJ2-7, with 8 positions matching TRBD1. Germline V gives CDR1 GTSNPN, CDR2 SVGIG (reference sequence). CDR3 length equals 13 residues. V lost 3 bases to trimming and J lost 1 base; unmatched junction nucleotides: 2. In DNA, the CDR3 is TGTGCCTGGAGCAGGGGGCTTTCCTACGAGCAGTACTTC. It yields the protein CAWSRGLSYEQYF.

This clonotype was counted at least ten times. The chain is built from TRBV20-1 and TRBJ2-1; 15 bases are shared with TRBD2. J gave up 0 bases and V 5 bases, and 5 bases lay outside the gene matches. The germline CDR1 and CDR2 sequences are DFQATT and SNEGSKA (reference sequence). This CDR3 has 17 amino acids. The CDR3 DNA reads as TGCAGTGCTCAAGGACTAGCGGGGGGGCGCTCCTACAATGAGCAGTTCTTC. Its protein is CSAQGLAGGRSYNEQFF.

Ten or more counts support this clonotype. The chain joins TRBV30 to TRBJ2-3, with 8 bases matching TRBD2. The CDR3 covers 13 residues. Germline V gives CDR1 GTSNPN, CDR2 SVGIG (reference sequence). V trimming: 7 bases; J trimming: 0 bases; junction bases outside the gene matches: 3. As DNA, the CDR3 is TGTGCCTTTGGGACTAGTAGCACAGATACGCAGTATTTT. Its translation: CAFGTSSTDTQYF. Drawing the rest from reference TRBV30 and TRBJ2-3, the complete variable domain is SQTIHQWPATLVQPVGSPLSLECTVEGTSNPNLYWYRQAAGRGLQLLFYSVGIGQISSEVPQNLSASRPQDRQFILSSKKLLLSDSGFYLCAFGTSSTDTQYFGPGTRLTVL.

This sequence joins TRBV20-1 and TRBJ1-2; D is perhaps TRBD1 (5 bases). V was shortened by 3 bases and J by 0 bases, with 8 bases between the two germline ends. Germline V lookup: CDR1 DFQATT, CDR2 SNEGSKA (reference sequence). There are 13 residues in the CDR3. Written as DNA, the CDR3 is TGCAGTGCTAGCGAGGGGACTAACTATGGCTACACCTTC. As protein: CSASEGTNYGYTF.

This clonotype showed up many times. This chain uses TRBV5-6 with TRBJ1-2, with a possible D match to TRBD1 (5 bases). The germline V gene encodes CDR1 SGHDT and CDR2 YYEEEE. The CDR3 covers 13 residues. V was trimmed by 4 bases and J by 4 bases, leaving 11 bases between them. The CDR3 loop reads CASSTDRSYGYTF. CDR3 DNA sequence: TGTGCCAGCAGCACTGACAGATCCTATGGCTACACCTTC.

This clonotype occurred a few times. The rearrangement joins TRBV5-1 to TRBJ1-6, with D unclear. CDR1 is SGHRS and CDR2 is YFSETQ in the germline V gene. The CDR3 is made up of 15 amino acids. With 0 bases removed from V and 8 bases from J, the gap between germline ends came to 12 bases. Written as DNA, the CDR3 is TGCGCCAGCAGCTTGGCGGATGCCTTAGATTCACCCCTCCACTTT. Amino acid sequence: CASSLADALDSPLHF.

The genes are TRBV29-1 and TRBJ2-3, with D tentatively TRBD1 (5 bases). CDR1 SQVTM and CDR2 ANQGSEA come from the germline V gene. The CDR3 extends over 13 amino acids. Trimming left V 4 bases short and J 5 bases short, with 13 bases between. Written as DNA, the CDR3 is TGCAGCGTTGCCTATGTTCAGGGAGATACGCAGTATTTT. Amino acid sequence: CSVAYVQGDTQYF.

This clonotype came up many times. The chain uses TRBV7-9 and TRBJ2-5; 7 bases are shared with TRBD2. CDR1 SEHNR and CDR2 FQNEAQ come from the germline V gene (reference sequence). The trim removed 4 bases at V and 4 bases at J, leaving 6 bases unmatched. The CDR3 length is 14 residues. DNA of the CDR3: TGTGCCAGCAGCTCCCTCGGCGGGGGAGAGACCCAGTACTTC. Its translation: CASSSLGGGETQYF. The whole variable domain, filled in from reference TRBV7-9 and TRBJ2-5, reads DTGVSQNPRHKITKRGQNVTFRCDPISEHNRLYWYRQTLGQGPEFLTYFQNEAQLEKSRLLSDRFSAERPKGSFSTLEIQRTEQGDSAMYLCASSSLGGGETQYFGPGTRLLVL.

On this clonotype itself: This clone may be a read error of a much larger clone one base away. The rearrangement links TRBV27 to TRBJ1-2, with 9 bases aligning to TRBD1. CDR1 and CDR2 from the germline V gene are MNHEY and SMNVEV (reference sequence). Losses at the gene ends were 6 bases for V and 4 bases for J; bases not matched to a gene: 6. This CDR3 has 14 amino acids. CDR3 residues: CASRLGQGFYGYTF. The CDR3 bases are TGTGCCAGCAGACTGGGACAGGGCTTCTATGGCTACACCTTC.

Details on this clonotype: A much bigger clone sits one base away, suggesting this may be a read error. The chain employs TRBV10-3 and TRBJ1-2; D unresolved. The CDR3 is 12 amino acids. Germline loops: CDR1 ENHRY, CDR2 SYGVKD. The CDR3 loop is CVISDGSYGYTF. The CDR3 region has the DNA TGTGTCATCAGTGACGGCAGTTATGGCTACACCTTC.